The 9 T cell receptor beta chains below come from one sample, sequenced in a study of T cell repertoires in cytomegalovirus infection (dated by TCRdb to between 2018 and 2020). No antigens are known for them. TCRdb records Illumina HiSeq 1500 as the sequencer. The public reads were reanalyzed by TCRdb: fastp trimming at Q25, MiXCR alignment, in-frame beta chains only. Merged by CDR3 protein, the rows form single entries marked with the most common genes and DNA. In this sample the table shows a few hundred thousand distinct CDR3 sequences, roughly a third of which occur a single time. The ten largest clones take up roughly a sixth of the sample. The treatment or condition label on this specimen signifies: in vitro stimulation with specific CMV peptide epitopes to enrich CMV-specific T cells. Sequenced here: cultured PBMCs, sampled from culture after CMV antigen stimulation. Source of these receptors: a human donor in good health (CMV status not recorded). Some clones in this sample may be carry-over from other donors' samples.

Only a few counts were recorded for this clonotype. V gene TRBV19 combines with J gene TRBJ2-1; the D gene is possibly TRBD1 (5 bases). Germline V gene lookup returns CDR1 LNHDA and CDR2 SQIVND (reference sequence). There are 16 residues in the CDR3. The V end lost 3 bases, the J end lost 0 bases, and 12 bases lay between the germline ends. This CDR3 reads CASSIFGASSYNEQFF. CDR3 sequence (DNA): TGTGCCAGTAGTATTTTTGGGGCAAGCTCCTACAATGAGCAGTTCTTC. Full variable domain (missing parts from reference TRBV19 and TRBJ2-1): DGGITQSPKYLFRKEGQNVTLSCEQNLNHDAMYWYRQDPGQGLRLIYYSQIVNDFQKGDIAEGYSVSREKKESFPLTVTSAQKNPTAFYLCASSIFGASSYNEQFFGPGTRLTVL.

On this clonotype: The CDR3 does not end in the conserved phenylalanine or tryptophan, so this is likely a read error. The rearrangement links TRBV7-2 to TRBJ2-7, with D unresolved. The ends were cut back, 3 bases at V and 0 bases at J, with 15 bases in the middle. CDR3 length equals 16 residues. Germline assignment: CDR1 SGHTA and CDR2 FQGNSA. CDR3 bases: TGTGCCAGCAGCTTCCTTCCCTCGAGGAGCTCCTACGAGCAGTACGGC. Translating gives CASSFLPSRSSYEQYG.

V gene TRBV4-1 combines with J gene TRBJ2-1; D is possibly TRBD2 (5 bases). The CDR3 length is 16 residues. The V and J ends lost 5 bases and 0 bases respectively, with 14 bases between them. The germline V gene has CDR1 MGHRA and CDR2 YSYEKL. CDR3 sequence: CASSSTRGSSYNEQFF. CDR3 in DNA: TGCGCCAGCAGCTCAACTCGTGGGAGCTCCTACAATGAGCAGTTCTTC.

This clonotype appeared a few times. This sequence joins TRBV7-2 and TRBJ2-7; D is perhaps TRBD1 (6 bases). The CDR3 is 13 residues long. From germline, CDR1 is SGHTA and CDR2 FQGNSA. Deletions cut 3 bases from V and 1 base from J, with 7 bases between. The chain's CDR3 is CASSFDRSYEQYV. The CDR3 bases are TGTGCCAGCAGCTTCGACAGGTCCTACGAGCAGTACGTC.

The chain couples TRBV6-6 to TRBJ2-1, with TRBD2 matching over 9 bases. Germline V lookup: CDR1 MNHNY, CDR2 SVGAGI (reference sequence). The CDR3 has 13 amino acids. The trim removed 0 bases at V and 11 bases at J, leaving 2 bases unmatched. The CDR3 here is CASSYSSGGKQFF. The CDR3 region has the DNA TGTGCCAGCAGTTACTCTAGCGGGGGTAAGCAGTTCTTC.

Ten or more counts support this clonotype. The V gene is TRBV7-2, the J gene TRBJ2-1, with TRBD2 matching over 7 bases. CDR3 length: 16 residues. The junction had 14 bases not matched to a gene; V was cut back by 4 bases and J by 8 bases. Germline V gene sequence: CDR1 SGHTA, CDR2 FQGNSA. CDR3 loop: CASSYPTGGGSDEQFF. As DNA, the CDR3 is TGTGCCAGCAGCTACCCGACGGGGGGTGGTAGCGATGAGCAGTTCTTC.

The chain uses TRBV2 and TRBJ1-2; a possible D gene is TRBD1 (5 bases). Trimming stripped 1 base from V and 7 bases from J, with 13 bases between. The CDR3 is made up of 14 amino acids. In germline, CDR1 is SNHLY, CDR2 FYNNEI. The CDR3 spells CASSEGEGLGGYTF. CDR3 in DNA: TGTGCCAGCAGTGAAGGTGAGGGACTTGGTGGCTACACCTTC.

Many counts were recorded for this clonotype. The rearrangement links TRBV7-8 to TRBJ2-7, with TRBD2 as a possible D gene (6 bases). Germline V gene sequence: CDR1 SGHVS, CDR2 FQNEAQ. Trimming removed 5 bases from V and 7 bases from J, with 21 bases in between. The CDR3 consists of 15 residues. The DNA of the CDR3 is TGTGCCAGCAGCGTACGCCCGGGCCCGGCGGGGGAGCAGTACGTC. The encoded protein is CASSVRPGPAGEQYV.

This clonotype was recorded a few times. The chain carries TRBV6-5 and TRBJ2-2; 9 bases are a match to TRBD2. CDR3 length: 15 amino acids. Trimming at V came to 1 base and at J to 7 bases, leaving 4 bases not matched to a gene. Per the germline V gene, CDR1 is MNHEY and CDR2 is SVGAGI. This chain's CDR3 is CASSYFGSGGGELFF. For the CDR3, the DNA is TGTGCCAGCAGTTACTTCGGTAGCGGGGGCGGGGAGCTGTTTTTT.